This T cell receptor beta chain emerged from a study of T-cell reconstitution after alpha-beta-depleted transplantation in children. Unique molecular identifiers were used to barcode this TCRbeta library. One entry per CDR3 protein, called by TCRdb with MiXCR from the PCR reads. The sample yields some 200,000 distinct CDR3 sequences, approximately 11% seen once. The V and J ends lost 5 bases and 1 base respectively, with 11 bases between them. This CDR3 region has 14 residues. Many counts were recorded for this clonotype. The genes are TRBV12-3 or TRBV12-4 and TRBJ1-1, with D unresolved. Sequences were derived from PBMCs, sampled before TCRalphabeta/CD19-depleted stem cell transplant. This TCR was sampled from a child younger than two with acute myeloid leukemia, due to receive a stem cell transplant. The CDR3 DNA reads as TGTGCCAGCAGTCCGCCTACTTCGAACACTGAAGCTTTCTTT. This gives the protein CASSPPTSNTEAFF.